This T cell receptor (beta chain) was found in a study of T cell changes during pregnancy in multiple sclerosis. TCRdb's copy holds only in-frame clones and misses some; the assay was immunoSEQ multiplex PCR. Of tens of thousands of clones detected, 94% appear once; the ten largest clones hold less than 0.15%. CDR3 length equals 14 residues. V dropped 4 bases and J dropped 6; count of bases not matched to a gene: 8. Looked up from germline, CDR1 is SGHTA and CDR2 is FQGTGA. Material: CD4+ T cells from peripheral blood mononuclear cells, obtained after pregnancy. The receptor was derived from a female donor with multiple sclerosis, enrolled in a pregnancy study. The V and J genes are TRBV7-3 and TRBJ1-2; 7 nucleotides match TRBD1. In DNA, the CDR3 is TGTGCCAGCAGCTCGACCGGGACAGTGAATGGCTACACCTTC. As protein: CASSSTGTVNGYTF. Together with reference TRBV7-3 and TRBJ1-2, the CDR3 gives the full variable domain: GAGVSQTPSNKVTEKGKYVELRCDPISGHTALYWYRQSLGQGPEFLIYFQGTGAADDSGLPNDRFFAVRPEGSVSTLKIQRTERGDSAVYLCASSSTGTVNGYTFGSGTRLTVV.